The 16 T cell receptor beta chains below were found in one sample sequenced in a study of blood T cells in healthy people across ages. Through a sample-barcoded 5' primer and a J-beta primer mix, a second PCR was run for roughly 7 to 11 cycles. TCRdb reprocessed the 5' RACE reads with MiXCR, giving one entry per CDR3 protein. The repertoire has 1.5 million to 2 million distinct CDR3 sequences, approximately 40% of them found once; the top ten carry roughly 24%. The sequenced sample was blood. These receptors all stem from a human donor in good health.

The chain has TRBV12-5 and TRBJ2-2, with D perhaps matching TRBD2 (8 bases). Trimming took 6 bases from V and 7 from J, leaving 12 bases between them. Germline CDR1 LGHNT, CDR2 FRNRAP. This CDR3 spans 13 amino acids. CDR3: CASGQGTSGELFF. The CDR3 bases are TGTGCTAGTGGACAGGGGACTAGCGGGGAGCTGTTTTTT.

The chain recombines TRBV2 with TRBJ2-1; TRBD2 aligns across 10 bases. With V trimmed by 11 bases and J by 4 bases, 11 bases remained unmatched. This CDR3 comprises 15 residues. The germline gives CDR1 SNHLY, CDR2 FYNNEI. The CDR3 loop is CAGAVAGGPYNEQFF. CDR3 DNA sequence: TGTGCCGGAGCCGTAGCGGGGGGACCTTACAATGAGCAGTTCTTC.

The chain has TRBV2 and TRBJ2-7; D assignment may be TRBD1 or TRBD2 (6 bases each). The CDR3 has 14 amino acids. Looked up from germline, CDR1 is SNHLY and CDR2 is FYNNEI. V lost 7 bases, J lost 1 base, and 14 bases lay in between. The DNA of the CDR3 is TGTGCCAGCATGGAGGGGGATTATTCCTACGAGCAGTACTTC. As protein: CASMEGDYSYEQYF. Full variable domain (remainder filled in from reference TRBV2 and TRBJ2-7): EPEVTQTPSHQVTQMGQEVILRCVPISNHLYFYWYRQILGQKVEFLVSFYNNEISEKSEIFDDQFSVERPDGSNFTLKIRSTKLEDSAMYFCASMEGDYSYEQYFGPGTRLTVT.

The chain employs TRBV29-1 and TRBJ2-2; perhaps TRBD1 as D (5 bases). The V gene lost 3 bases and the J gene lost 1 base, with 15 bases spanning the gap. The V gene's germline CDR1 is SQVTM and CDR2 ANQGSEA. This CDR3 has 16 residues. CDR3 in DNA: TGCAGCGTTGAGGGTGACCCAGGGAAGAACACCGGGGAGCTGTTTTTT. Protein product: CSVEGDPGKNTGELFF.

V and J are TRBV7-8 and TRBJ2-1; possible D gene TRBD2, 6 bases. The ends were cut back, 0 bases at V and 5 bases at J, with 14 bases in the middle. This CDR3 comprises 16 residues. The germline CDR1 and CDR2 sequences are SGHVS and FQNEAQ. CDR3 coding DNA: TGTGCCAGCAGCTTAGCGATGGAGGGGATAGACAATGAGCAGTTCTTC. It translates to CASSLAMEGIDNEQFF.

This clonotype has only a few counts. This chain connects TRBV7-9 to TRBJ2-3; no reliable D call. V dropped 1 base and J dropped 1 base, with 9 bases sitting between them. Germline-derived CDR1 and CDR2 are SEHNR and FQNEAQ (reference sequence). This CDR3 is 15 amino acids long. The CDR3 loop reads CASSLDGRRTDTQYF. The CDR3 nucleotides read TGTGCCAGCAGCTTAGATGGGCGTCGCACAGATACGCAGTATTTT.

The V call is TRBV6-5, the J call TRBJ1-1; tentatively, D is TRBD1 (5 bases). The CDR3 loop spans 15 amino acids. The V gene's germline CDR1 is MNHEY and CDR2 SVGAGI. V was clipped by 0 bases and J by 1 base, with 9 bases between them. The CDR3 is CASSYSKGSNTEAFF. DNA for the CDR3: TGTGCCAGCAGTTACTCGAAGGGGTCGAACACTGAAGCTTTCTTT.

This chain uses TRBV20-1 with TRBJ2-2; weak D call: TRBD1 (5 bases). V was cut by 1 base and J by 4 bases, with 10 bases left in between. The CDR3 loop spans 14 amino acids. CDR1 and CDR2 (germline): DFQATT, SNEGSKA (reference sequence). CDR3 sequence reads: CSARAAGPTGELFF. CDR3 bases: TGCAGTGCTAGAGCGGCAGGGCCCACCGGGGAGCTGTTTTTT.

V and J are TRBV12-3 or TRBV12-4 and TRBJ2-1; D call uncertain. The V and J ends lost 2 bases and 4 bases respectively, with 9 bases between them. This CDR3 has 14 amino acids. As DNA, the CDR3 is TGTGCCAGCAGTTTATGGGCCCCTTACAATGAGCAGTTCTTC. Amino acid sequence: CASSLWAPYNEQFF.

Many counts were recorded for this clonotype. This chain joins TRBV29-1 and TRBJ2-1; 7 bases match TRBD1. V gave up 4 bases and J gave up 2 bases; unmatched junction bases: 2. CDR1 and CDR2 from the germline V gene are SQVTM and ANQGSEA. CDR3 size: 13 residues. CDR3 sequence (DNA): TGCAGCGTTGTAGGACAGGCCTACAATGAGCAGTTCTTC. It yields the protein CSVVGQAYNEQFF.

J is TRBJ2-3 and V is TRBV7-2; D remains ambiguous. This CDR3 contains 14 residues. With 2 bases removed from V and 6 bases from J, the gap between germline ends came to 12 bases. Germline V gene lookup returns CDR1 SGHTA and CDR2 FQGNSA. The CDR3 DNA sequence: TGTGCCAGCAGCTTACAGAGCAATGGGGATACGCAGTATTTT. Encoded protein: CASSLQSNGDTQYF.

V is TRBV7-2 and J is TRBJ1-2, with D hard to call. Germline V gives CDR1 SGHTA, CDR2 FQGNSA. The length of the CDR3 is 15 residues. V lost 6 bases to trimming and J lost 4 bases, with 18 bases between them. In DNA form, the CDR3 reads TGTGCCAGCAGGGTAGACGGCGCCGGGAGCTATGGCTACACCTTC. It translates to CASRVDGAGSYGYTF.

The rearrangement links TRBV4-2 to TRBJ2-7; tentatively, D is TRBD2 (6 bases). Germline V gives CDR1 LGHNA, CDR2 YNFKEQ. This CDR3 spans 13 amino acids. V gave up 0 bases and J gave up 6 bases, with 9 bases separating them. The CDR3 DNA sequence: TGTGCCAGCAGCCAAGAGGGGGGAACCGAGCAGTACTTC. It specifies CASSQEGGTEQYF.

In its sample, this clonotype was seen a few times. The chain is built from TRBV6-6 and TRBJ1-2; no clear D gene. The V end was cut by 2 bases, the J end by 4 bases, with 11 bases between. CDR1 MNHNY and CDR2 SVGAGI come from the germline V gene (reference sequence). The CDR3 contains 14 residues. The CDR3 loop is CASSYIPATYGYTF. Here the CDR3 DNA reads TGTGCCAGCAGTTACATTCCCGCTACCTATGGCTACACCTTC.

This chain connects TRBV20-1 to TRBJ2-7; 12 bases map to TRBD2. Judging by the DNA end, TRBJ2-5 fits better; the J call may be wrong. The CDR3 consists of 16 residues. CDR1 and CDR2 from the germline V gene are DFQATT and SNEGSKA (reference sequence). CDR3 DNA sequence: TGCAGTGCTAACCCCCCCCCACTAGCGGGAGGAGAGACCCAGTACTTC. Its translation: CSANPPPLAGGETQYF.

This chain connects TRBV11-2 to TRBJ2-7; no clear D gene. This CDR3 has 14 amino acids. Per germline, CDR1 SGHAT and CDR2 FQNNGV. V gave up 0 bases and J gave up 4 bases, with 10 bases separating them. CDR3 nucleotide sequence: TGTGCCAGCAGCTTAGATATATACCAGTACGAGCAGTACTTC. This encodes CASSLDIYQYEQYF.